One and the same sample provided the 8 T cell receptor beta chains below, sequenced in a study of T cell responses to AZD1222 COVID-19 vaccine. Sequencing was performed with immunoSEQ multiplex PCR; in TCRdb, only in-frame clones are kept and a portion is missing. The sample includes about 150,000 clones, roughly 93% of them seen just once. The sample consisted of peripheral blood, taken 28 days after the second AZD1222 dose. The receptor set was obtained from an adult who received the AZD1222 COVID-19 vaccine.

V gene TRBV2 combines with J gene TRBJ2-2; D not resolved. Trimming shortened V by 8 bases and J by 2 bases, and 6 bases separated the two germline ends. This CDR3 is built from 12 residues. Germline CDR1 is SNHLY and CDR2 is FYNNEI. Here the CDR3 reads CASDVNTGELFF. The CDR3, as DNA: TGTGCCAGCGACGTTAACACCGGGGAGCTGTTTTTT.

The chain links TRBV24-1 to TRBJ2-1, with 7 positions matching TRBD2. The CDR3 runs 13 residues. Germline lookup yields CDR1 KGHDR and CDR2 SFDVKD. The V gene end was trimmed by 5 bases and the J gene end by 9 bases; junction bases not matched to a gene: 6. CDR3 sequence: CATSGGGWSEQFF. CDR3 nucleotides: TGTGCCACCAGTGGGGGGGGGTGGAGTGAGCAGTTCTTC.

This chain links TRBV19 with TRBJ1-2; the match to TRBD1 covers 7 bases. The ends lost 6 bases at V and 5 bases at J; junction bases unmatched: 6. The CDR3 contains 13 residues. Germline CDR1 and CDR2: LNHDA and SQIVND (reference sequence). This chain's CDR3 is CASSETGTYGYTF. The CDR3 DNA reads TGTGCCAGTAGCGAGACAGGGACGTATGGCTACACCTTC.

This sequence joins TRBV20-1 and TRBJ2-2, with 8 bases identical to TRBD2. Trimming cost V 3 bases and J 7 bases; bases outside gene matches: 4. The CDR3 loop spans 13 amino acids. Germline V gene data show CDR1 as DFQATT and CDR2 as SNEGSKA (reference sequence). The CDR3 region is CSASGLADGELFF. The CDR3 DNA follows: TGCAGTGCTAGTGGACTAGCCGACGGGGAGCTGTTTTTT.

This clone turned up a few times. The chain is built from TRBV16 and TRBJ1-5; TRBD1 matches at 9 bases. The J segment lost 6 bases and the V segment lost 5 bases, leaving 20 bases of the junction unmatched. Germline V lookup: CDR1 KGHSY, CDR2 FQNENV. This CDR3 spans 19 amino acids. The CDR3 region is CASSFGFPGQGALFQPQHF. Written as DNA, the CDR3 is TGTGCCAGCAGCTTTGGGTTTCCGGGACAGGGAGCGTTGTTTCAGCCCCAGCATTTT.

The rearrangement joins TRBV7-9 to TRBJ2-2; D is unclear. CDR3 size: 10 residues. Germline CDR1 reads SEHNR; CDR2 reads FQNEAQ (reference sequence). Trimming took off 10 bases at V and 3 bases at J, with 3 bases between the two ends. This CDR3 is CATDTGELFF. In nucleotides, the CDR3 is TGTGCCACCGACACCGGGGAGCTGTTTTTT.

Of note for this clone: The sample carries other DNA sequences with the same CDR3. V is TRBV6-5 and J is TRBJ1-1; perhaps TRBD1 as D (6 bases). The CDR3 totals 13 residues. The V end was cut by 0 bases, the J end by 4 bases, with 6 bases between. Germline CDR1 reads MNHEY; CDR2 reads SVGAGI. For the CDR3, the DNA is TGTGCCAGCAGTTACTCAGGGGGCACTGAAGCTTTCTTT. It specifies CASSYSGGTEAFF.

The CDR3 nucleotides read TGTGCCAGTAGTATAGATCGACGGACTAGCGACGAGCAGTACTTC. As protein: CASSIDRRTSDEQYF. V is TRBV19 and J is TRBJ2-7, with 9 nucleotides matching TRBD2. J lost 5 bases, V lost 0 bases, and 5 bases had no gene match. In germline, CDR1 is LNHDA, CDR2 SQIVND (reference sequence). CDR3 length equals 15 residues.